This T cell receptor beta chain came from a study of blood T cells in healthy people across ages. Together with a sample-barcoded 5' primer, a J-beta primer mix was included in a second PCR lasting about 6 to 11 cycles. TCRdb re-called the 5' RACE reads with MiXCR, one entry per CDR3 protein. The sample records under 2 million distinct CDR3 sequences, almost 35% being singletons. The trim removed 4 bases at V and 2 bases at J, leaving 7 bases unmatched. CDR3 length: 15 amino acids. Germline assignment: CDR1 MNHEY and CDR2 SVGEGT. A few counts support this clonotype. The V gene is TRBV6-2 or TRBV6-3, the J gene TRBJ2-5; 7 bases map to TRBD2. The sequenced sample consisted of blood. This clonotype was sampled from a woman younger than 45 in good health. The CDR3 protein is CASSSRAGKQETQYF. In DNA form, the CDR3 reads TGTGCCAGCAGTTCCAGAGCGGGGAAACAAGAGACCCAGTACTTC.